This TCR beta chain was documented in a study of STAT5B mutations in CD4+ large granular lymphocyte leukemia (dated by TCRdb to the early 2020s). As for the study more broadly: Among healthy controls, the CDR3 'QG' motif was associated with a particular HLA allele. TCRbeta repertoires of CD4+ T-cell large granular lymphocyte leukemia patients were compared with those of healthy blood donors. Flow cytometry on FACSCanto II or FACSVerse confirmed that purified fractions exceeded 95% purity among lymphocytes. The full study reports these points: The data were not HLA-matched, and the higher clonality in CD4+ T-LGLL than in CD8+ T-LGLL could be due to the relatively small sample size. Greater clonality appeared to be present in CD4-sorted patient repertoires than in healthy CD4+ repertoires, and the difference was retained after the putative leukemic clones were removed. Each patient's main leukemic clonotypes were private, but roughly a quarter of these clonotypes showed up at low frequency in the non-leukemic repertoires of other patients. TRBV06-family usage was enriched among the top patient clones (8/27) compared with healthy controls (2/35).

The immunoSEQ assay at survey resolution was applied to genomic DNA for sequencing of TCRbeta rearrangements. The paper's processing steps were these. In the TCR sequencing data, the smallest productive clonotype frequency that could be detected was 2.59 x 10-5. Analyses included only productive TCRbeta rearrangements, meaning complete and in-frame sequences. Sample clonality was computed as Simpson clonality in the immunoSEQ Analyzer version 3.0. Clones were binned by frequency as very rare, small, medium, large (1-20%) or hyperexpanded (>20%). Generation probabilities were estimated with OLGA 1.2.3, V-gene circos plots were made with VDJtools, specificities were searched in VDJdb, and CDR3 motifs were identified with GLIPH. The table was pulled from immuneACCESS by TCRdb, which kept in-frame rearrangements only. Such tables lose some clones; where checked, under half of the loss comes from unresolved V genes, and the rest has no known cause. The V and J calls and clone size come from that table; D and trimming were worked out from the DNA. The sample table records about 32,000 clones; around four fifths of these occur just once. Clones ranked in the top ten supply 4.4% of the sample.

Healthy controls were roughly 36 blood donors whose buffy coats came from the Finnish Red Cross blood service. All TCR-sequenced material derived from peripheral blood: patient blood samples and healthy donor buffy coats. Ficoll-Hypaque gradient centrifugation was used to isolate peripheral blood mononuclear cells. For the healthy controls, CD4+ cells were obtained from buffy coats by magnetic purification. The Gentra Puregene Cell and Tissue kit was used to extract genomic DNA, and a Qubit 2.0 fluorometer was used to measure the amount of genomic DNA. On this clone: No antigen is known for it. Base qualities are missing; no much larger clone stands one base away.

V trim: 7 bases; J trim: 0 bases; unmatched bases: 9. The germline V gene encodes CDR1 LNHDA and CDR2 SQIVND (reference sequence). Spanning cysteine to phenylalanine, the CDR3 consists of 16 amino acids. CDR3 DNA is the only sequence kept; it has 48 bases, read in frame from the first base. The chain uses TRBV19 and TRBJ2-1, with 7 bases in between that match TRBD1. The source of this sequence is a human donor in good health. Input material: CD4+ T cells from blood buffy coats. The CDR3 region has the sequence CASTPRGGLSYNEQFF. The sequence in DNA is TGTGCCAGTACCCCTAGAGGGGGCCTCTCCTACAATGAGCAGTTCTTC.